Included here is one T cell receptor beta chain sequence, with context. Its antigen is unidentified. This specimen belongs to a study of CD8 T cells in ankylosing spondylitis. Overall study findings and caveats: Disease-linked clones bore a CD8+ phenotype and were relatively rare in peripheral blood. A TCR beta motif of about eight highly homologous variants seemed to mark ankylosing spondylitis blood. The study looked at matched synovial fluid samples from ankylosing spondylitis patients. Disease-linked clones were reported to be significantly enriched there. There were earlier reports of some motif variants in reactive arthritis synovial fluid and blood.

Libraries for TCR beta were made by quantitative 5'-RACE with molecular barcodes. TCRdb analysed the 5' RACE reads with MiXCR anew, one entry per CDR3 protein. This table has hundreds of thousands of distinct CDR3 sequences, roughly 25% appearing once. The sequenced sample was blood, either unsorted or a sorted T cell fraction (not recorded which). The sequence came from a male donor with ankylosing spondylitis.

CDR3 protein: CSASLNTEAFF. CDR3 DNA: TGCAGTGCTAGTCTGAACACTGAAGCTTTCTTT. J is TRBJ1-1 and V is TRBV20-1; unclear D gene. Trimming shortened V by 3 bases and J by 0 bases, and 2 bases separated the two germline ends. Germline V CDR1 and CDR2: DFQATT, SNEGSKA (reference sequence). The CDR3 runs 11 residues.